This T cell receptor (beta chain) was retrieved from a study of T cells in Graves' hyperthyroidism and ophthalmopathy. There are many counts of this clonotype. RNA transcripts yielded amplified TCR beta CDR3 regions. A set of HTBI primers served as the primers for a first-round RT-PCR of the TCR CDR3. TCRdb reanalysed the multiplex PCR reads using MiXCR and keeps one entry per CDR3 protein. The sample consists of around 600,000 distinct CDR3 sequences, 14% of them appearing once. In making diagnoses, clinical symptoms, serum thyroxine and TRAb, thyroid ultrasound and orbital computed tomography were all used. The ends were cut back, 0 bases at V and 2 bases at J, with 12 bases in the middle. CDR1 is SGHVS, CDR2 FQNEAQ, per germline. CDR3 length: 16 amino acids.

This receptor was identified in a woman aged 45 to 65 with Graves' ophthalmopathy. Input material: blood. The chain couples TRBV7-8 to TRBJ2-3; a possible D gene is TRBD1 (6 bases). The CDR3: CASSLAGASLTDTQYF. As DNA, the CDR3 is TGTGCCAGCAGCTTAGCGGGGGCCAGTCTCACAGATACGCAGTATTTT.